Listed here are 18 T cell receptor beta chains from one sample, sequenced in a study of molecular identifiers for immune sequencing clone quantification. One entry per CDR3 protein, called by TCRdb with MiXCR from the PCR reads. Of 100,000 or so distinct CDR3 sequences in the sample, 35% to 40% were seen once. The sequenced sample consisted of naive CD8+ T cells from blood, with Jurkat cell RNA spiked in. Subset reported: FACS-sorted CD8+CD4-CCR7+CD45RA+ naive T cells. Receptors were obtained from a human donor in good health. Some libraries in this study had Jurkat cell RNA spiked in.

The sample holds many counts of this clonotype. J is TRBJ2-7 and V is TRBV5-1; D is uncertain. V lost 0 bases, J lost 0 bases, and 10 bases lay in between. CDR1 and CDR2 (germline): SGHRS, YFSETQ. This CDR3 region has 15 residues. The DNA for the CDR3 is TGCGCCAGCAGCTTGGAGCGTACTATCTCCTACGAGCAGTACTTC. Amino acids: CASSLERTISYEQYF.

The chain has TRBV12-3 or TRBV12-4 and TRBJ2-5; D not resolved. V was clipped by 7 bases and J by 1 base, with 16 bases between them. The CDR3 covers 15 residues. The CDR3 reads CASTQSAVGQETQYF. As DNA, the CDR3 is TGTGCCAGCACCCAATCCGCAGTGGGCCAAGAGACCCAGTACTTC.

This clonotype was counted only a few times. The chain is built from TRBV7-2 and TRBJ2-1; TRBD1 aligns across 7 bases. The CDR3 extends over 14 amino acids. The V gene end was trimmed by 5 bases and the J gene end by 6 bases; junction bases not matched to a gene: 7. Germline-derived CDR1 and CDR2 are SGHTA and FQGNSA. The CDR3, as DNA: TGTGCCAGCAGCGCCTACAGGGGACGCAATGAGCAGTTCTTC. Encoded protein: CASSAYRGRNEQFF.

In its sample, this clonotype was seen once. A much more abundant neighbour one base away suggests this may be a read error. The V gene is TRBV7-6, the J gene TRBJ1-3; D remains ambiguous. This CDR3 is built from 18 residues. The V gene's germline CDR1 is SGHVS and CDR2 FNYEAQ. Written as DNA, the CDR3 is TGTGCCAGCAGCTTAGTTCCCTCGCAGACGTACTCTGGAAACACCATATTTTTT. Translated: CASSLVPSQTYSGNTIFF.

The chain links TRBV4-3 to TRBJ2-2; either TRBD1 or TRBD2 may supply D (5 bases each). The CDR3 loop spans 15 amino acids. In germline, CDR1 is LGHNA, CDR2 YSLEER. V was cut by 5 bases and J by 4 bases, with 14 bases left in between. This chain's CDR3 is CASSWGRTATGELFF. CDR3 sequence (DNA): TGCGCCAGCAGCTGGGGACGAACGGCCACCGGGGAGCTGTTTTTT.

The chain employs TRBV19 and TRBJ2-6; 8 bases map to TRBD2. J was trimmed by 0 bases and V by 7 bases; bases with no gene match: 2. The CDR3 covers 15 residues. Germline values: CDR1 LNHDA, CDR2 SQIVND (reference sequence). The CDR3: CASTGRASGANVLTF. Here the CDR3 DNA reads TGTGCCAGTACCGGGAGGGCCTCTGGGGCCAACGTCCTGACTTTC.

Remarks on this clonotype: Being one base from a much bigger clone, this may be a read error. The V gene is TRBV4-3, the J gene TRBJ2-3, with 8 bases fitting TRBD2. The germline V gene encodes CDR1 LGHNA and CDR2 YSLEER. There are 16 residues in the CDR3. The V gene end was trimmed by 4 bases and the J gene end by 4 bases; junction bases not matched to a gene: 10. CDR3 residues: CASSRRALAGADTQYF. The CDR3 region has the DNA TGCGCCAGCAGCCGTAGGGCGCTAGCGGGCGCAGATACGCAGTATTTT.

V and J are TRBV11-1 and TRBJ2-7, with 9 bases aligning to TRBD2. Germline trimming cut 0 bases from V and 1 base from J; bases unmatched to any gene: 1. CDR1 is SGHAT and CDR2 is FQDESV in the germline V gene (reference sequence). The CDR3 contains 15 residues. CDR3 sequence reads: CASSLASGSSYEQYF. DNA of the CDR3: TGTGCCAGCAGCTTAGCTAGCGGGAGTTCCTACGAGCAGTACTTC.

This chain connects TRBV13 to TRBJ1-5; D is perhaps TRBD1 (5 bases). Trimming removed 6 bases from V and 5 bases from J, with 23 bases in between. This CDR3 comprises 17 residues. Germline loops: CDR1 PRHDT, CDR2 FYEKMQ (reference sequence). The chain's CDR3 is CASSNSREGWGDQPQHF. In DNA, the CDR3 is TGTGCCAGCAGTAACTCCAGGGAGGGATGGGGAGATCAGCCCCAGCATTTT.

This clonotype occurred many times. The chain employs TRBV15 and TRBJ1-5, with 7 bases lining up with TRBD1. Trimming at V came to 5 bases and at J to 7 bases, leaving 11 bases not matched to a gene. The CDR3 is 15 residues long. Germline V gene data show CDR1 as LNHNV and CDR2 as YYDKDF (reference sequence). CDR3 coding DNA: TGTGCCACCAGCCGGGGACAGAATATCCTCCAGCCCCAGCATTTT. This sequence encodes CATSRGQNILQPQHF.

As for this clonotype: A junction boundary mismatches the germline segment, possibly from a read error. This rearrangement joins TRBV28 to TRBJ2-7, with 9 bases identical to TRBD2. The CDR3 length is 17 residues. CDR1 and CDR2 from the germline V gene are MDHEN and SYDVKM. In DNA form, the CDR3 reads TGTGCCAGCAGTCACCCTTGGCGCGGGAGGGTCCCCTACGAGCAGCACTTC. It yields the protein CASSHPWRGRVPYEQHF.

On this clonotype itself: Just one base apart from a much larger clone, this may be a read error. J is TRBJ1-5 and V is TRBV28; no clear D. Germline values: CDR1 MDHEN, CDR2 SYDVKM. This CDR3 has 15 amino acids. The CDR3 loop is CASTPGEYSIQPQHF. CDR3 DNA: TGTGCCAGCACCCCGGGAGAATATAGCATTCAGCCCCAGCATTTT.

As DNA, the CDR3 is TGTGCCAGCATATACAGGGCCGGAGAGACCCAGTACTTC. Translated: CASIYRAGETQYF. The chain uses TRBV5-5 and TRBJ2-5, with D maybe TRBD1 (6 bases). V was cut by 6 bases and J by 4 bases, with 13 bases left in between. Germline CDR1 reads SGHKS; CDR2 reads YYEKEE (reference sequence). The CDR3 length is 13 residues.

This clonotype was recorded at least ten times. The chain recombines TRBV2 with TRBJ2-2, with D possibly being TRBD2 (5 bases). Trimming pared 2 bases from V and 0 bases from J, leaving 13 bases between. The CDR3 is made up of 17 amino acids. Per germline, CDR1 SNHLY and CDR2 FYNNEI. CDR3 loop: CASSEPLAMANTGELFF. The CDR3 bases are TGTGCCAGCAGTGAACCCTTAGCGATGGCGAACACCGGGGAGCTGTTTTTT.

This clonotype was seen a handful of times. J is TRBJ2-1 and V is TRBV18; D might be TRBD2 (6 bases). Trimming stripped 0 bases from V and 0 bases from J, with 9 bases between. The length of the CDR3 is 16 residues. Germline V gene data show CDR1 as KGHSH and CDR2 as LQKENI. For the CDR3, the DNA is TGTGCCAGCTCACCACCTGCGGAGGGCTCCTACAATGAGCAGTTCTTC. Translation gives CASSPPAEGSYNEQFF. The full variable domain, in which reference TRBV18 and TRBJ2-1 provide the parts outside the CDR3, is NAGVMQNPRHLVRRRGQEARLRCSPMKGHSHVYWYRQLPEEGLKFMVYLQKENIIDESGMPKERFSAEFPKEGPSILRIQQVVRGDSAAYFCASSPPAEGSYNEQFFGPGTRLTVL.

In its sample, this clonotype was seen many times. The gene calls are TRBV5-8 and TRBJ2-7, with D tentatively TRBD1 or TRBD2 (5 bases each). Per the germline V gene, CDR1 is SGHTS and CDR2 is YDEGEE. This CDR3 is 13 amino acids long. Trimming shortened V by 4 bases and J by 2 bases, and 10 bases separated the two germline ends. The CDR3 is CASSDEGPYEQYF. The CDR3 region has the DNA TGTGCCAGCAGCGACGAGGGACCCTACGAGCAGTACTTC.

There are many counts of this clonotype. One end of the junction varies from germline; a read error may be responsible. The chain combines TRBV5-3 with TRBJ2-4; maybe TRBD2 (6 bases). TRBV5-3 belongs to the ORF category, with a function that is uncertain. The CDR3 extends over 14 amino acids. CDR3 bases: TGTGCCAGCAGCTCGGGACTAGCCAAAAACATTCAGTACTTC. It specifies CASSSGLAKNIQYF.

This clonotype was seen at least ten times. The CDR3 DNA reads TGCAGTGCTAGAGATTTTGAGGTTGGGTACGAGCAGTACTTC. Protein: CSARDFEVGYEQYF. The V gene is TRBV20-1, the J gene TRBJ2-7, with D unresolved. The CDR3 loop spans 14 amino acids. CDR1 is DFQATT and CDR2 is SNEGSKA in the germline V gene (reference sequence). The germline V and J ends were trimmed by 0 bases and 4 bases, with 13 bases remaining between them.